This TCR beta chain was found in a study of a mutant IDH1 vaccine in newly diagnosed glioma. At the level of the study: Treated patients, averaging approximately 40 years, were roughly 62% male and around 38% female. Receipt of radiotherapy, temozolomide, or both preceded the study, and most received both. The study's findings and limits: Researchers report vaccine-induced immune responses in roughly 94% of patients.

Time point here: baseline, week 1 (first vaccination visit). Treatment denoted: pre-vaccination baseline after standard-of-care therapy. Trimming removed 3 bases from V and 7 bases from J; junction bases left unmatched: 10. The germline gives CDR1 LGHNA, CDR2 YNFKEQ. CDR3 length: 16 residues. This clone was counted a few times. What it binds is unknown. The table came from immunoSEQ multiplex PCR; TCRdb's copy has only in-frame clones and leaves some out. Of roughly 70,000 clones in the sample, 80% to 90% were seen once. This TCR was sampled from a man younger than 45 with glioma. The chain is built from TRBV4-2 and TRBJ1-1, with 11 bases lining up with TRBD1. The specimen was PBMCs, collected from a glioma patient treated with radiotherapy, temozolomide or both. This CDR3 is CASSHNSGTGGSEAFF. The CDR3 DNA is TGTGCCAGCAGCCATAATTCCGGGACAGGGGGAAGTGAAGCTTTCTTT.